The 7 T cell receptor beta chains listed next were all sequenced from one sample in a study of technical replicates of blood from several donors. Sequencing was performed with immunoSEQ multiplex PCR; in TCRdb, only in-frame clones are kept and a portion is missing. The sample has under 70,000 clones, 92% seen once. Sequencing input: T cells isolated from PBMCs. The receptors stem from a human donor in good health.

V usage is TRBV29-1 and J usage is TRBJ2-6, with D possibly matching TRBD1 (5 bases). Germline V CDR1 and CDR2: SQVTM, ANQGSEA. The CDR3 sequence is 15 residues long. Between the trimmed V and J ends, which lost 1 base and 0 bases, there was a span of 7 bases. Here the CDR3 DNA reads TGCAGCGTTGAAGGACAGAGCTCTGGGGCCAACGTCCTGACTTTC. Translated: CSVEGQSSGANVLTF.

The rearrangement uses TRBV27 and TRBJ2-1; 7 bases map to TRBD1. CDR3 size: 17 residues. Germline assignment: CDR1 MNHEY and CDR2 SMNVEV (reference sequence). Trimming cost V 1 base and J 9 bases; bases outside gene matches: 15. The CDR3 DNA is TGTGCCAGCAGTTTATTGAGAGACAGGGCTTATTCTATTGAGCAGTTCTTC. The encoded protein is CASSLLRDRAYSIEQFF.

The CDR3 region is CAINGPIAGGPGLETQYF. The CDR3 region has the DNA TGTGCCATCAATGGACCCATAGCGGGAGGGCCCGGTTTGGAGACCCAGTACTTC. This sequence joins TRBV10-3 and TRBJ2-5; 11 positions agree with TRBD2. The CDR3 extends over 18 amino acids. V shed 7 bases, J shed 5 bases, and the junction held 18 bases outside the gene matches. CDR1 and CDR2 (germline): ENHRY, SYGVKD.

This chain joins TRBV6-5 and TRBJ1-3; 9 bases are shared with TRBD1. J gave up 10 bases and V 6 bases, and 13 bases lay outside the gene matches. The CDR3 has 15 amino acids. Germline lookup yields CDR1 MNHEY and CDR2 SVGAGI. CDR3 in DNA: TGTGCCAGCAGGAGGGACAGGGCAAGCCCAACGACCATATATTTT. Translating it yields CASRRDRASPTTIYF.

The chain recombines TRBV2 with TRBJ2-2, with D tentatively TRBD1 (5 bases). V lost 2 bases and J 6 bases, leaving 16 bases between the germline ends. The CDR3 totals 16 residues. CDR1 and CDR2 (germline): SNHLY, FYNNEI. CDR3 DNA sequence: TGTGCCAGCAGTGAAAGGTTTTCGAAACAGGCCGGGGAGCTGTTTTTT. Translation: CASSERFSKQAGELFF.

This rearrangement joins TRBV19 to TRBJ2-7, with a weak D call TRBD1 (6 bases). Trimming removed 10 bases from V and 3 bases from J, with 13 bases in between. Germline V gene sequence: CDR1 LNHDA, CDR2 SQIVND (reference sequence). This CDR3 has 12 amino acids. CDR3 amino acids: CATSDRRYEQYF. CDR3 bases: TGTGCCACCTCCGACAGGCGCTACGAGCAGTACTTC.

This chain connects TRBV9 to TRBJ1-5; D ambiguous. CDR3 length equals 13 residues. Germline-derived CDR1 and CDR2 are SGDLS and YYNGEE. Trimming stripped 7 bases from V and 3 bases from J, with 11 bases between. The CDR3 protein is CASRVRLNQPQHF. As DNA, the CDR3 is TGTGCCAGCCGGGTCAGACTCAATCAGCCCCAGCATTTT.